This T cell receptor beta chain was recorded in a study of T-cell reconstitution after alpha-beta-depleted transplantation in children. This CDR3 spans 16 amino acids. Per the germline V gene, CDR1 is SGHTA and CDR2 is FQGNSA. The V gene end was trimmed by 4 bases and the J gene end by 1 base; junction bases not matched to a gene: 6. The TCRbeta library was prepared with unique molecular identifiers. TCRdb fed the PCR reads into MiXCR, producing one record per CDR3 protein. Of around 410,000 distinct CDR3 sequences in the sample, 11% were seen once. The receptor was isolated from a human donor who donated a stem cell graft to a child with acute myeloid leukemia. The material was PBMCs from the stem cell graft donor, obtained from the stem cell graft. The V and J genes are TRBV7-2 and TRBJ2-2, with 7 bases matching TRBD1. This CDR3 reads CASSSGQILNTGELFF. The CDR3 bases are TGTGCCAGCAGCTCGGGACAGATCCTGAACACCGGGGAGCTGTTTTTT.